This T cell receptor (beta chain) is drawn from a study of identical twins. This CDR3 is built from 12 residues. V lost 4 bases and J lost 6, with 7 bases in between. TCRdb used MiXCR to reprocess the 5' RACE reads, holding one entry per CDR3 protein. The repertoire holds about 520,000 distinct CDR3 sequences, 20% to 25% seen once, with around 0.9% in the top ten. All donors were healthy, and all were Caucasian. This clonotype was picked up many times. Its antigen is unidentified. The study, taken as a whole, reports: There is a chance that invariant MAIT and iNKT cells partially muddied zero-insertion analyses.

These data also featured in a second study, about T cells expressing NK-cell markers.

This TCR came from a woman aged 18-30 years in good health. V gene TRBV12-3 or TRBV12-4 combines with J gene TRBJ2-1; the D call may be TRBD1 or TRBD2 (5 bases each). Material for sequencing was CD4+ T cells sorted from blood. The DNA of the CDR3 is TGTGCCAGCAGTTCGGGGCCCAATGAGCAGTTCTTC. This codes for CASSSGPNEQFF.